The table lists the clone carrying this T cell receptor beta chain with many counts. Its antigen is unknown. PCR was performed a second time for about 6 to 12 cycles using a sample-barcoded 5' primer and a J-beta primer mix. TCRdb passed the 5' RACE reads through MiXCR, listing each CDR3 protein once. The sample records 1,800,000 or so distinct CDR3 sequences, 30% to 40% being singletons. The sample providers were healthy Caucasian people from Russia, aged about 6 to 90. Germline CDR1 SGHVS, CDR2 FQNEAQ. The length of the CDR3 is 13 residues. V shed 2 bases and J shed 3 bases, with 5 bases lying between them. This sample was taken from a study of blood T cells in healthy people across ages. The study's findings and limits: Age advanced and TCR beta diversity per million T cells fell, roughly linearly. Expanded clonotype shifts may have been confounded, as the donors had an unknown CMV status. The long-lived group displayed more naive CD4+ cells, plus higher diversity, than the aged donors did.

The rearrangement links TRBV7-8 to TRBJ2-1, with D uncertain. Sequences were obtained from blood. The clonotype originates from a human donor in good health. The CDR3 region is CASSLRVYNEQFF. DNA of the CDR3: TGTGCCAGCAGCTTACGAGTCTACAATGAGCAGTTCTTC.